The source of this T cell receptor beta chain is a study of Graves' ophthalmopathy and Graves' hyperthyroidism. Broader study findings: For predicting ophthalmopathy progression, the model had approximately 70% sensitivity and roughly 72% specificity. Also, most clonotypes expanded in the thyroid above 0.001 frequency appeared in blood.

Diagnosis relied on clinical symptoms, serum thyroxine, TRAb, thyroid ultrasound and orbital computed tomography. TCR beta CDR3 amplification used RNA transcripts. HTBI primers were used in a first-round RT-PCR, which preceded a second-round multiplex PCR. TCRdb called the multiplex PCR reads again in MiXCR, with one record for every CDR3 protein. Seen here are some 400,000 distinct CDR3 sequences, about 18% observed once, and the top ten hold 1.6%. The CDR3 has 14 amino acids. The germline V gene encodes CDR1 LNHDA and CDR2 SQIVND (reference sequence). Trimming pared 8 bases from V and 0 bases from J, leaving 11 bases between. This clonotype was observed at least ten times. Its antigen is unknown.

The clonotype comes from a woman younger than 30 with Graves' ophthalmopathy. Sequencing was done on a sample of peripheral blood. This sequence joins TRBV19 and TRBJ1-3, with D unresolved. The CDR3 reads CASLDWSSGNTIYF. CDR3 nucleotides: TGTGCCAGTCTGGACTGGTCCTCTGGAAACACCATATATTTT.